Listed here is a single T cell receptor (beta chain). Time point given: pre-treatment sample, taken before nivolumab and TIL therapy. This was the immunoSEQ v3 assay. Some clones are missing from TCRdb's copy, which holds only in-frame ones; the method was immunoSEQ multiplex PCR. The sample lists about 52,000 clones; 79% were seen once. This record belongs to a study of TIL therapy for anti-PD-1-resistant metastatic lung cancer. V was shortened by 3 bases and J by 0 bases, with 8 bases between the two germline ends. The CDR3 contains 14 residues. The germline V gene encodes CDR1 SGHDN and CDR2 FVKESK.

This sequence originates from a woman aged 30-79 years with non-small cell lung cancer. The material sequenced was blood, taken at baseline. The chain links TRBV14 to TRBJ1-1; no clear D. This CDR3 is CASSHGLMNTEAFF. CDR3 DNA sequence: TGTGCCAGCAGCCACGGACTGATGAACACTGAAGCTTTCTTT. Full variable domain (missing parts from reference TRBV14 and TRBJ1-1): EAGVTQFPSHSVIEKGQTVTLRCDPISGHDNLYWYRRVMGKEIKFLLHFVKESKQDESGMPNNRFLAERTGGTYSTLKVQPAELEDSGVYFCASSHGLMNTEAFFGQGTRLTVV.